Listed below are T cell receptor beta chains from one sample, sequenced in a study of T cell repertoires in cytomegalovirus infection. No antigen is known for these receptors. MiXCR, applied by TCRdb to the reads, yields one record per CDR3 protein. Here the sample spans about 920,000 distinct CDR3 sequences, under 40% being singletons. Sample: cultured CD8+ T cells from PBMCs, taken from culture after CMV antigen stimulation. These receptors were taken from a human donor in good health (CMV status not recorded). Some clones in this sample may be carry-over from other donors' samples. Both conserved end residues are part of each CDR3. Each record gives: V gene, J gene, D gene, CDR3 length, clone size, CDR3 DNA, CDR3 protein. A D gene is named only where the DNA matches it firmly. Part of the rows lack a size; the others show once, few, many or a class for expanded clones.

>TRBV20-1|TRBJ2-1|.|11|.
TGCAGTGCTAGAGGTTCAGGGAGTCAGTTCTTC
CSARGSGSQFF
>TRBV7-6|TRBJ2-1|.|15|many
TGTGCCAGCAGCTTAGGGGCAGGGGCGGACAATGAGCAGTTCTTC
CASSLGAGADNEQFF
>TRBV7-6|TRBJ1-1|.|14|few
TGTGCCAGCAGCTTAGGGCCCCAAGGTATGGAAGCTTTCTTT
CASSLGPQGMEAFF
>TRBV7-9|TRBJ2-2|TRBD2|16|.
TGTGCCAGCAGCTCTAGCGGGGGGCCCGACACCGGGGAGCTGTTTTTT
CASSSSGGPDTGELFF
>TRBV7-8|TRBJ2-2|TRBD1|16|few
TGTGCCAGCAGCTTAGGGAGGACAGGGAGGACCGGGGAGCTGTTTTTT
CASSLGRTGRTGELFF
>TRBV15|TRBJ2-5|.|15|.
TGTGCCACCAGCAGGGCTGGGACAATGGAAGAGACCCAGTACTTC
CATSRAGTMEETQYF
>TRBV19|TRBJ1-5|.|11|.
TGTGCCACAGGGATTGCGCAGCCCCAGCATTTT
CATGIAQPQHF
>TRBV5-4|TRBJ1-2|.|15|few
TGTGCCAGCAGCGGGGCTAAAGGAGGGGTCTATGGCTACACCTTC
CASSGAKGGVYGYTF
>TRBV12-5|TRBJ1-1|.|18|.
TGTGCTAGTGGGTTTGGATGGCCCGGTACAGCCTTGGGCACTGAAGCTTTCTTT
CASGFGWPGTALGTEAFF
>TRBV27|TRBJ1-2|TRBD1|15|.
TGTGCCAACAGTCCTTCGACAGGGGCCTCCTATGGCTACACCTTC
CANSPSTGASYGYTF
>TRBV27|TRBJ2-5|TRBD1|13|once
TGTGCCAGCAGTGGCAGGGGGCAAGAGACCCAGTACTTC
CASSGRGQETQYF
>TRBV7-6|TRBJ2-7|TRBD2|14|few
TGTGCCAGCATGGGGCGGGGGGACTCCTACGAGCAGTACTTC
CASMGRGDSYEQYF
>TRBV9|TRBJ1-2|TRBD1|15|.
TGTGCCAGCAGCGCCGCCGGGACAGGGAGGCACGGCTACACCTTC
CASSAAGTGRHGYTF
>TRBV27|TRBJ2-3|.|15|.
TGTGCCAGCAGCCTTACAGTTTCGAACACAGATACGCAGTATTTT
CASSLTVSNTDTQYF
>TRBV7-3|TRBJ2-1|TRBD2|14|few
TGTGCCAGCAGCTTAGGCGGGGGGGCGTATGAGCAGTTCTTC
CASSLGGGAYEQFF
>TRBV12-3/TRBV12-4|TRBJ1-5|TRBD1|15|.
TGTGCCAGCAGACGACAGGGGAGAAGCAATCAGCCCCAGCATTTT
CASRRQGRSNQPQHF
>TRBV7-6|TRBJ2-7|.|16|.
TGTGCCAGCAGCTTAGACGCCCAGGGTAGGCCCTACGAGCAGTACTTC
CASSLDAQGRPYEQYF
>TRBV5-5|TRBJ1-1|.|11|.
TGTGCCAGCAGGGGGGATGCTGAAGCTTTCTTT
CASRGDAEAFF
>TRBV9|TRBJ2-1|TRBD1|14|.
TGTGCCAGCAGCGAAGTTCGAGGGGGCGATGAGCAGTTCTTC
CASSEVRGGDEQFF
>TRBV7-2|TRBJ2-7|.|16|many
TGTGCCAGCAGCTTAGCGAGGCCGGGGGCCTCCTACGAGCAGTACTTC
CASSLARPGASYEQYF
>TRBV7-2|TRBJ2-1|TRBD2|16|many
TGTGCCAGCAGCGAATTGACTAGCGGGGGGTTCAATGAGCAGTTCTTC
CASSELTSGGFNEQFF
>TRBV10-3|TRBJ1-5|.|15|.
TGTGCCATCAGTGAGTCGAGGGCCCTAAATCAGCCCCAGCATTTT
CAISESRALNQPQHF
>TRBV19|TRBJ2-2|TRBD1|16|.
TGTGCCAGTAGTCTCCGACAGGGGGTATACACCGGGGAGCTGTTTTTT
CASSLRQGVYTGELFF
>TRBV27|TRBJ2-2|.|14|.
TGTGCCAGCAGTTCCCTCGACGTGGCCGGGGAGCTGTTTTTT
CASSSLDVAGELFF
>TRBV6-5|TRBJ1-1|TRBD1|13|few
TGTGCCAGCAGAGGGACAGGGTGGACTGAAGCTTTCTTT
CASRGTGWTEAFF
>TRBV7-8|TRBJ2-3|TRBD2|16|.
TGTGCCAGCAGCCCTAATGCGGGGGGGCCTGGGAATACGCAGTATTTT
CASSPNAGGPGNTQYF
>TRBV10-3|TRBJ2-7|.|14|few
TGTGCCATCAGTGAGCGGGGCATCTCCTACGAGCAGTACTTC
CAISERGISYEQYF
>TRBV12-3/TRBV12-4|TRBJ2-5|TRBD2|16|many
TGTGCCAGCAGTCAAGGACTAGCGGGGGACCAAGAGACCCAGTACTTC
CASSQGLAGDQETQYF
>TRBV11-3|TRBJ2-1|.|13|few
TGTGCCAGCAGCTTAGGTCCAGCCACTGAGCAGTTCTTC
CASSLGPATEQFF
>TRBV12-3/TRBV12-4|TRBJ2-7|TRBD1|13|many
TGTGCCAGCAGTCCTGACAGGGAATACGAGCAGTACTTC
CASSPDREYEQYF
>TRBV20-1|TRBJ1-1|.|12|.
TGCAGTGCTAGCCTACAGAACACTGAAGCTTTCTTT
CSASLQNTEAFF
>TRBV12-3/TRBV12-4|TRBJ1-1|.|11|few
TGTGCCAGCAGTTCGGAGGGGTGGGCTTTCTTT
CASSSEGWAFF
>TRBV2|TRBJ2-1|TRBD1|12|.
TGTGCCAGTTGGGACAGATACAATGAGCAGTTCTTC
CASWDRYNEQFF
>TRBV27|TRBJ1-1|.|14|.
TGTGCCAGCAGTCAGGTTTTCACTTACACTGAAGCTTTCTTT
CASSQVFTYTEAFF
>TRBV6-1|TRBJ2-7|.|15|many
TGTGCCAGCAGTTTAAGGGCAGGGCTTATCGACGAGCAGTACTTC
CASSLRAGLIDEQYF
>TRBV19|TRBJ1-2|.|15|.
TGTGCCAGTAGTATAATTAAGGGCGAAGAGGATGGCTACACCTTC
CASSIIKGEEDGYTF